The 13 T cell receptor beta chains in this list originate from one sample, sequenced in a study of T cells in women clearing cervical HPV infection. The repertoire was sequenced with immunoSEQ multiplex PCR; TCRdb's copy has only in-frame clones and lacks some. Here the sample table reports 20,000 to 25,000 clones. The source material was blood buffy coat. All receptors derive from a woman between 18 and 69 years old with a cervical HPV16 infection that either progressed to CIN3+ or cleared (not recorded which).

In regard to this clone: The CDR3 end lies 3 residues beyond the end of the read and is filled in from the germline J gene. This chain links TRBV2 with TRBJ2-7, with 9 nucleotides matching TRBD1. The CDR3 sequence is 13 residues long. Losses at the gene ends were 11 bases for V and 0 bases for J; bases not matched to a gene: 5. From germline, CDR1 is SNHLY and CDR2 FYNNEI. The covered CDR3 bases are TGTGCCGGCTCACAGGGGGCCTCCTACGAG. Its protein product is CAGSQGASYE. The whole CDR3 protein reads CAGSQGASYEQYF.

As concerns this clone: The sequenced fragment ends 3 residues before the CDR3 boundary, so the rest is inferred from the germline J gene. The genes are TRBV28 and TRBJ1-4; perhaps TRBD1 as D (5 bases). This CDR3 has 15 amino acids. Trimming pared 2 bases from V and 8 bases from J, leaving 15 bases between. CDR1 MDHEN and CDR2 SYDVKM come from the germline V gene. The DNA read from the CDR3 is TGTGCCAGCAGTTTAAGGAGAAGGGGTGGCGAAAAA. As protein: CASSLRRRGGEK. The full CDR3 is CASSLRRRGGEKLFF. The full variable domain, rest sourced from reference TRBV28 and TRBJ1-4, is DVKVTQSSRYLVKRTGEKVFLECVQDMDHENMFWYRQDPGLGLRLIYFSYDVKMKEKGDIPEGYSVSREKKERFSLILESASTNQTSMYLCASSLRRRGGEKLFFGSGTQLSVL.

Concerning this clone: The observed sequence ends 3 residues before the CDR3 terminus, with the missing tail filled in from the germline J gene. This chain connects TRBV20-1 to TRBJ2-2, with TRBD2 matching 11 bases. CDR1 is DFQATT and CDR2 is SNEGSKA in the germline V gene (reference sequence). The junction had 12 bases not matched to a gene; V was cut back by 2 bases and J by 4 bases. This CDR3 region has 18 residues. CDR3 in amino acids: CSARRPTSGSISTGELFF. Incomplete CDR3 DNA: TGCAGTGCTAGAAGACCCACTAGCGGGAGTATTAGCACCGGGGAG.

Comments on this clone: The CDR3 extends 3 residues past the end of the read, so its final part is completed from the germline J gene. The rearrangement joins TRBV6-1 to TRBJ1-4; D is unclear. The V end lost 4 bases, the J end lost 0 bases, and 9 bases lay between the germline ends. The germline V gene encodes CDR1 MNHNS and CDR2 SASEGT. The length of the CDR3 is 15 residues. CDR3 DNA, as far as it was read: TGTGCCAGCAGTGGGACTAGGTCAACTAATGAAAAA. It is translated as CASSGTRSTNEK. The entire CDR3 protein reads CASSGTRSTNEKLFF.

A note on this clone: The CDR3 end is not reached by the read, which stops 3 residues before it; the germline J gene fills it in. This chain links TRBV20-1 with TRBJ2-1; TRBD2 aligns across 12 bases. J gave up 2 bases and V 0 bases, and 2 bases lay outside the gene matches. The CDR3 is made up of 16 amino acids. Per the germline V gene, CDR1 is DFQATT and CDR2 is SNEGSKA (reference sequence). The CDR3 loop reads CSARDLAGGPYNEQFF. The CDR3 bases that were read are TGCAGTGCTAGAGATCTAGCGGGAGGGCCCTACAATGAG.

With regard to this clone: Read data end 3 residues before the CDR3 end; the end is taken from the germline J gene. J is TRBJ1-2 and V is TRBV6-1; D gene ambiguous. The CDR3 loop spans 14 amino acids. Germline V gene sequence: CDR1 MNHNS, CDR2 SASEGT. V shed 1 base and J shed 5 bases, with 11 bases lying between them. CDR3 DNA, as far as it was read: TGTGCCAGCAGTGAAGGCCACACGCAATATGGC. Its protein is CASSEGHTQYG. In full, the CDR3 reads CASSEGHTQYGYTF.

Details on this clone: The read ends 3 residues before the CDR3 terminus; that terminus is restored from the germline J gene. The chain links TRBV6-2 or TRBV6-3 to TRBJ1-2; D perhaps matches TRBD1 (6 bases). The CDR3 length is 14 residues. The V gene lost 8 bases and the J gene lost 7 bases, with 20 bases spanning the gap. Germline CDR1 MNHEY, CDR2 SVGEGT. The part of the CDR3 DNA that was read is TGTGCCAGCTTCCGGCCCGACAGGAGAGGTGGC. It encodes CASFRPDRRGG. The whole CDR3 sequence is CASFRPDRRGGYTF.

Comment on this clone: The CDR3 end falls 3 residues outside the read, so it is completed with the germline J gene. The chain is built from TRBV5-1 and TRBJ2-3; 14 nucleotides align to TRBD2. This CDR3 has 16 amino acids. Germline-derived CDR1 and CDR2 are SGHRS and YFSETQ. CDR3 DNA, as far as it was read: TGCGCCAGCAGCGAAGGACTAGCGGGAGGTGGGGAGACG. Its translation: CASSEGLAGGGET. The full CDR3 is CASSEGLAGGGETQYF.

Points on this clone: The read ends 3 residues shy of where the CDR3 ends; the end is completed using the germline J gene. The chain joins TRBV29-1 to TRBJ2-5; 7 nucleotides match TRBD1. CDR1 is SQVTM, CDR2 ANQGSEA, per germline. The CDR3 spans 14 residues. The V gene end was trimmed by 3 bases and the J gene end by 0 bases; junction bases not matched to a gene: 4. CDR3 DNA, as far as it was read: TGCAGCGTTGATCACAGGGGCGACCAAGAGACC. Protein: CSVDHRGDQET. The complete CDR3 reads CSVDHRGDQETQYF.

This chain's CDR3 is CASRSSGNTIYF. The part of the CDR3 DNA that was read is TGTGCCAGCAGGTCATCTGGAAACACC. The chain recombines TRBV27 with TRBJ1-3; D unclear. The sequence runs out 3 residues before the end of the CDR3; the remainder is reconstructed from the germline J gene. V lost 6 bases and J 1 base, leaving 4 bases between the germline ends. The CDR3 is 12 residues long. The germline gives CDR1 MNHEY, CDR2 SMNVEV (reference sequence).

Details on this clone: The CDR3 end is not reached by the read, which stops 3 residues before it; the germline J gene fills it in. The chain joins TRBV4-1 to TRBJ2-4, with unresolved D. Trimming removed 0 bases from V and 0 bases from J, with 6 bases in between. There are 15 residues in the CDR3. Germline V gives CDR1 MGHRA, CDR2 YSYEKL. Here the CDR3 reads CASSQDFIAKNIQYF. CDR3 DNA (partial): TGCGCCAGCAGCCAAGATTTTATAGCCAAAAACATT.

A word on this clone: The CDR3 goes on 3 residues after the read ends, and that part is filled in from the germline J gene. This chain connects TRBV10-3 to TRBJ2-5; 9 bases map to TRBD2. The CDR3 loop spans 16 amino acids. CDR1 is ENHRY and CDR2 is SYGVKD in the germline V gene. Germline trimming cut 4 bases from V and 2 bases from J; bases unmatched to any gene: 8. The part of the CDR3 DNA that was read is TGTGCCATCAGTGGACCTATAGCGGGGGAACAAGAGACC. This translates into CAISGPIAGEQET. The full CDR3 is CAISGPIAGEQETQYF.

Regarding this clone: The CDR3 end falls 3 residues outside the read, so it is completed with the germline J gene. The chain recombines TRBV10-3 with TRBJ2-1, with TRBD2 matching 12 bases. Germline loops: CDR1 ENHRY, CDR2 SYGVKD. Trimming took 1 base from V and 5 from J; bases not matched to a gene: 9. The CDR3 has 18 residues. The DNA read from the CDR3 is TGTGCCATCAGTGAGTGGGGGACTAGCGGGTTCGCGGACAATGAG. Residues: CAISEWGTSGFADNE. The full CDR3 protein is CAISEWGTSGFADNEQFF.